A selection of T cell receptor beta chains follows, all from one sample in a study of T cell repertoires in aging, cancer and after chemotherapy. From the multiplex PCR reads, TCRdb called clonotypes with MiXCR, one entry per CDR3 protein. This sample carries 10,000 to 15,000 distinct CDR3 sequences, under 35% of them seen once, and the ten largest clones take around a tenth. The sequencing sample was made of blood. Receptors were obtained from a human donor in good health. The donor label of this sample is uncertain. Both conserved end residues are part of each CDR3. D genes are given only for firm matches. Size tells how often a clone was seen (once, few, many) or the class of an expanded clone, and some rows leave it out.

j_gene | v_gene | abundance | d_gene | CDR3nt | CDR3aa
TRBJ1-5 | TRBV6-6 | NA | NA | TGTGCCAGCAGTTACCGGTTAGGCTATCAGCCCCAGCATTTT | CASSYRLGYQPQHF
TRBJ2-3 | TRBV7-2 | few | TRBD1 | TGTGCCAGCAGCTCGGGACAGGGCACAGATACGCAGTATTTT | CASSSGQGTDTQYF
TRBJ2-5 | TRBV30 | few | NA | TGTGCCTGGAGTGTAACCGCGGGGGAGACCCAGTACTTC | CAWSVTAGETQYF
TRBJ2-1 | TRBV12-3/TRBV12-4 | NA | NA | TGTGCCAGCACCCTTTTCGGGGGCACCTACAATGAGCAGTTCTTC | CASTLFGGTYNEQFF
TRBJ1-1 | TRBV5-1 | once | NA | TGCGCCAGCAGCGGGCAGGCGACTGAAGCTTTCTTT | CASSGQATEAFF
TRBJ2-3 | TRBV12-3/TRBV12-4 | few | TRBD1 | TGTGCCAGCAGAACGGCAGGGGGAACGGATACGCAGTATTTT | CASRTAGGTDTQYF
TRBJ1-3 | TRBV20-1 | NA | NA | TGCAGTGCTAGGATAGTTACCTACTCTGAAAACACCATATATTTT | CSARIVTYSENTIYF
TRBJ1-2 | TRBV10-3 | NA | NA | TGTGCCATCAGCACAGGGTATGGCTACACCTTC | CAISTGYGYTF
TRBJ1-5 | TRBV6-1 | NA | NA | TGTGCCAGCAACATAGGGTGGGGGCGGCCCCAGCATTTT | CASNIGWGRPQHF
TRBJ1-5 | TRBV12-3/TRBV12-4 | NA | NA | TGTGCCAGCAGTTTAGGGGATCAGCCCCAGCATTTT | CASSLGDQPQHF
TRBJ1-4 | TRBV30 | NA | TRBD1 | TGTGCCTGGAGTGTACTAAAAGGGACAGGTGATACTCTACTAGAAAAACTGTTTTTT | CAWSVLKGTGDTLLEKLFF
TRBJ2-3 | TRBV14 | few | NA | TGTGCCAGCAATACGATGGGATACACAGATACGCAGTATTTT | CASNTMGYTDTQYF
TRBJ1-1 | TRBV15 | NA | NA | TGTGCCACCAGCAGGGAGATGGGACTTCTTGAAGCTTTCTTT | CATSREMGLLEAFF
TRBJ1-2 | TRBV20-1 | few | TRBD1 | TGCAGTGCTAGGGAAGGACAGGGGGAAGTCCCTGGCTACACCTTC | CSAREGQGEVPGYTF
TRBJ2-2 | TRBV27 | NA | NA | TGTGCCAGCAGTCTAACCGCGTGGGGCCAGAACACCGGGGAGCTGTTTTTT | CASSLTAWGQNTGELFF
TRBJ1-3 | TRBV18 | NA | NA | TGTGCCAGCTCGTCGACGACAGGAACCTCTGGAAACACCATATATTTT | CASSSTTGTSGNTIYF
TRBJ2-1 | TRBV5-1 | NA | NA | TGCGCCAGCAGCTTCTTGGGGGGACTCAGGGATGAGCAGTTCTTC | CASSFLGGLRDEQFF
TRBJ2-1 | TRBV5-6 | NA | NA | TGTGCCAGCAGCTTAGTTGGTGAGCAGTTCTTC | CASSLVGEQFF
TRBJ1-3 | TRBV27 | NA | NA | TGTGCCAGCAGTTTATACAGGAGCGCTGGAAACACCATATATTTT | CASSLYRSAGNTIYF
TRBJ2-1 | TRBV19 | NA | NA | TGTGCCAGTAGTCCCCCGCCCCGGACAGAGCAGTTCTTC | CASSPPPRTEQFF
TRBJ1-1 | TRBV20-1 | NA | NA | TGCAGTGCTAGAGGTATCAGGGCGGGAGACACTGAAGCTTTCTTT | CSARGIRAGDTEAFF
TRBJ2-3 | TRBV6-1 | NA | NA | TGTGCCAGCAGTAACGGAGGCGGGGTGGCAGATACGCAGTATTTT | CASSNGGGVADTQYF
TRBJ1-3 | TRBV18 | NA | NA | TGTGCCAGCTCACCACCAACGGGTCCCGGAAACACCATATATTTT | CASSPPTGPGNTIYF
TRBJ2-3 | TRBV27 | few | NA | TGTGCCAGCAGTTTAAACGGCGGGGGCCGCACAGATACGCAGTATTTT | CASSLNGGGRTDTQYF
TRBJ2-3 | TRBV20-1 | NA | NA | TGCAGTGCTAGAGATCTCGCCAGCGGGAGCACAGATACGCAGTATTTT | CSARDLASGSTDTQYF
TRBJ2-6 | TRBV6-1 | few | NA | TGTGCCAGCGACGAATCTGGGGCCAACGTCCTGACTTTC | CASDESGANVLTF
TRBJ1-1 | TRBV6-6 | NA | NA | TGTGCCAGCAGTTCCTTGTTCGCTGAAGCTTTCTTT | CASSSLFAEAFF
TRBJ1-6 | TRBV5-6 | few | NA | TGTGCCAGCAGACCCGGGCCCCGGAGCTCCTATAATTCACCCCTCCACTTT | CASRPGPRSSYNSPLHF
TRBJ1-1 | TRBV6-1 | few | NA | TGTGCCAGCAGTGAATTAGGGGCGCGGAGCACTGAAGCTTTCTTT | CASSELGARSTEAFF
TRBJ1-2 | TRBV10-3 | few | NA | TGTGCCATCAGTGCGAGCACTAACTATGGCTACACCTTC | CAISASTNYGYTF
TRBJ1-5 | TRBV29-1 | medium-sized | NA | TGCAGCGTTGTAGAAAATAGCAATCAGCCCCAGCATTTT | CSVVENSNQPQHF
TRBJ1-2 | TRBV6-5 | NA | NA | TGTGCCAGCAGTTACTCGAATAGCCAGTTTAACTATGGCTACACCTTC | CASSYSNSQFNYGYTF
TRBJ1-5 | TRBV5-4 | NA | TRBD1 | TGTGCCAGCAGCGCCGACAGGGGGCCCCAGCATTTT | CASSADRGPQHF
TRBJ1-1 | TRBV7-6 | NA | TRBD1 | TGTGCCAGCAGCTTAGGTACAGGGGTTAGATCTGAAGCTTTCTTT | CASSLGTGVRSEAFF
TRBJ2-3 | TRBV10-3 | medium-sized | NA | TGTGCCATCAGTGGCGGAGATACGCAGTATTTT | CAISGGDTQYF
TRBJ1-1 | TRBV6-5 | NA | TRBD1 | TGTGCCAGCAGTACCCGGGACAGGATTATCACTGAAGCTTTCTTT | CASSTRDRIITEAFF
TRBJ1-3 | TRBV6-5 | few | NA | TGTGCCGCAGGGGATCAGGGGAACACCATATATTTT | CAAGDQGNTIYF
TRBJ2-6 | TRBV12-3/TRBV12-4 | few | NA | TGTGCCAGCACCTCCGGCCTGACAGCCTCTGGGGCCAACGTCCTGACTTTC | CASTSGLTASGANVLTF
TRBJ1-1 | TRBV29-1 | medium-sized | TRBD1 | TGCAGCGTCCGACAGGGTAACACTGAAGCTTTCTTT | CSVRQGNTEAFF
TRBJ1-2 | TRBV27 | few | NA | TGTGCCAGCAGTTTTTGGGGGAGTGGAGGCTACACCTTC | CASSFWGSGGYTF
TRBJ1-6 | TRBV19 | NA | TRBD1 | TGTGCCAGTAGTATAGCTGCCGGGACAGGGGTCTCACCCCTCCACTTT | CASSIAAGTGVSPLHF
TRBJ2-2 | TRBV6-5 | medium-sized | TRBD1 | TGTGCCAGCAGTTACCTGGGACAGTATGTCACCGGGGAGCTGTTTTTT | CASSYLGQYVTGELFF
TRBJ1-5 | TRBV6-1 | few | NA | TGTGCCAGCTTATCTGCCATGGGCAATCAGCCCCAGCATTTT | CASLSAMGNQPQHF
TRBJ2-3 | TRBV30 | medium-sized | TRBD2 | TGTGCCTGGACGTCCAGCGGGGATCCCACAGATACGCAGTATTTT | CAWTSSGDPTDTQYF
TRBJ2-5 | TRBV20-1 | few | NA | TGCAGTGCTAGGGGGGCCGGAGAGACCCAGTACTTC | CSARGAGETQYF
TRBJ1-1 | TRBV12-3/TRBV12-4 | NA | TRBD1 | TGTGCCAGCGGAACAGGGGGGCTGAACACTGAAGCTTTCTTT | CASGTGGLNTEAFF
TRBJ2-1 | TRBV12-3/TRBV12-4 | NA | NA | TGTGCCAGCAGTGGACATGAGCAGTTCTTC | CASSGHEQFF
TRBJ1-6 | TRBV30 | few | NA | TGTGCCTGGAGTACCGGACGGGCCCTTAATTCACCCCTCCACTTT | CAWSTGRALNSPLHF
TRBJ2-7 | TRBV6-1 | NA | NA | TGTGCCAGCAGGACTCAGGACGGACCCTACGAGCAGTACTTC | CASRTQDGPYEQYF
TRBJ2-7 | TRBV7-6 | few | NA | TGTGCCAGCTCAAAGAGTATAGGGCTCTCCTACGAGCAGTACTTC | CASSKSIGLSYEQYF
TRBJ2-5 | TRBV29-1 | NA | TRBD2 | TGCAGCGGACGATCTAGCGGGGGGAGTAGAACCCAGTACTTC | CSGRSSGGSRTQYF